This T cell receptor beta chain is from a study of T cell changes during pregnancy in multiple sclerosis. Clones were sequenced by immunoSEQ multiplex PCR, and TCRdb holds only the in-frame ones, with some missing. The sample gives 35,000 to 45,000 clones, around nine tenths of which show up once; 0.45% to 0.6% is in the top ten. The CDR3 runs 14 residues. In germline, CDR1 is SGHTS, CDR2 YDEGEE. As concerns this clone: A junction end diverges from the germline sequence, so it may reflect a read error. Additional DNA sequences in this sample encode the identical CDR3.

The source is a female donor with multiple sclerosis, enrolled in a pregnancy study. The sequencing used CD4+ T cells from peripheral blood mononuclear cells, collected in the first trimester of pregnancy. The chain carries TRBV5-8 and TRBJ2-5; maybe TRBD1 (6 bases). The CDR3 coding sequence is TGTGCCAGTAGCTTGGGGCAGGGGTCAGAGACCCAGTACTTC. Translating gives CASSLGQGSETQYF.